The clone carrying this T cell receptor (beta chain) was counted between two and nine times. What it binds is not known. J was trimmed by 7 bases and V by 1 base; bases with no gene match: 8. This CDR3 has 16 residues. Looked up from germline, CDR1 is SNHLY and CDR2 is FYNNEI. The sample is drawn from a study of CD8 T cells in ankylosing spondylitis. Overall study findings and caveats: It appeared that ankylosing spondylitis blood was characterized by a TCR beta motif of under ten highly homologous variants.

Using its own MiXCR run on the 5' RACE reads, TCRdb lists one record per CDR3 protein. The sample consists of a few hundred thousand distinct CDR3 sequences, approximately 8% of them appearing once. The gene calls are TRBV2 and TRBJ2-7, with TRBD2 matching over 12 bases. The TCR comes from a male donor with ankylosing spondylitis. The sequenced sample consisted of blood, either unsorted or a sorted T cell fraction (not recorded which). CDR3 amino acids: CASSEDLAGGPGEQYF. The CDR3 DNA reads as TGTGCCAGCAGTGAAGACCTAGCGGGAGGGCCGGGGGAGCAGTACTTC.